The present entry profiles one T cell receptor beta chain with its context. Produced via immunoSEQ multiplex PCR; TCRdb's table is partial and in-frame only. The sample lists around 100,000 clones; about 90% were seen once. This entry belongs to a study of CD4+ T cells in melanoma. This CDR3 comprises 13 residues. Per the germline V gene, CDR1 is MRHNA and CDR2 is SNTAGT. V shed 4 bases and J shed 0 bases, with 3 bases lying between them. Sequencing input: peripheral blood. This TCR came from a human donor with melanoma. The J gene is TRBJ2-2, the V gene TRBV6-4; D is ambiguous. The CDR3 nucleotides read TGTGCCAGCAGTGCGGCGAACACCGGGGAGCTGTTTTTT. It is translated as CASSAANTGELFF.